Listed below are T cell receptor beta chains from one sample, sequenced in a study of blood T cell repertoires in COVID-19. Sequencing was performed with immunoSEQ multiplex PCR; in TCRdb, only in-frame clones are kept and a portion is missing. The sample has about 210,000 clones, 80% to 90% seen once. Sequencing was carried out using peripheral blood. The receptors stem from a woman in her thirties or forties with active or convalescent COVID-19. Each CDR3 is given with its conserved first and last residue. Each record gives: D gene, V gene, clone size, J gene, CDR3 protein, CDR3 DNA. The D gene is left open where the match is weak. Size tells how often a clone was seen (once, few, many) or the class of an expanded clone, and some rows leave it out.

d_gene: .
v_gene: TRBV24-1
abundance: .
j_gene: TRBJ2-1
CDR3aa: CATSDSRQVRSEQFF
CDR3nt: TGTGCCACCAGTGATTCCCGACAGGTTCGGAGTGAGCAGTTCTTC

d_gene: .
v_gene: TRBV20-1
abundance: .
j_gene: TRBJ1-1
CDR3aa: CSASNTGFTEAFF
CDR3nt: TGCAGTGCTAGTAATACAGGGTTTACTGAAGCTTTCTTT

d_gene: .
v_gene: TRBV6-1
abundance: .
j_gene: TRBJ2-7
CDR3aa: CASSEARSSYEQYF
CDR3nt: TGTGCCAGCAGTGAAGCGAGAAGCTCCTACGAGCAGTACTTC

d_gene: TRBD1
v_gene: TRBV7-9
abundance: .
j_gene: TRBJ2-7
CDR3aa: CASSVTGGNEQYF
CDR3nt: TGTGCCAGCAGCGTGACAGGGGGCAACGAGCAGTACTTC

d_gene: TRBD1
v_gene: TRBV3-1/TRBV3-2
abundance: .
j_gene: TRBJ1-6
CDR3aa: CASSPRQGANSPLHF
CDR3nt: TGTGCCAGCAGCCCTCGACAGGGGGCGAATTCACCCCTCCACTTT

d_gene: TRBD2
v_gene: TRBV5-1
abundance: .
j_gene: TRBJ2-1
CDR3aa: CASSLVSSGGAYNEQFF
CDR3nt: TGCGCCAGCAGCTTGGTGTCTAGCGGGGGGGCATACAATGAGCAGTTCTTC

d_gene: TRBD1
v_gene: TRBV3-1/TRBV3-2
abundance: .
j_gene: TRBJ2-7
CDR3aa: CASSPGQGSYEQYF
CDR3nt: TGTGCCAGCAGCCCGGGACAGGGGAGCTACGAGCAGTACTTC

d_gene: .
v_gene: TRBV13
abundance: .
j_gene: TRBJ2-2
CDR3aa: CASSWLNTGELFF
CDR3nt: TGTGCCAGCAGCTGGCTGAACACCGGGGAGCTGTTTTTT

d_gene: .
v_gene: TRBV12-1
abundance: .
j_gene: TRBJ2-7
CDR3aa: CASSNRVPSYEQYF
CDR3nt: TGTGCCAGCAGTAACAGGGTCCCCTCCTACGAGCAGTACTTC

d_gene: TRBD1
v_gene: TRBV20-1
abundance: .
j_gene: TRBJ1-1
CDR3aa: CSASMTGLRNTEAFF
CDR3nt: TGCAGTGCTAGTATGACAGGGCTAAGAAACACTGAAGCTTTCTTT

d_gene: .
v_gene: TRBV7-9
abundance: .
j_gene: TRBJ1-1
CDR3aa: CASSQDSREAFF
CDR3nt: TGTGCCAGCAGCCAGGACAGCCGTGAAGCTTTCTTT

d_gene: TRBD1
v_gene: TRBV3-1/TRBV3-2
abundance: .
j_gene: TRBJ2-4
CDR3aa: CASSPLPTGGEAKNIQYF
CDR3nt: TGTGCCAGCAGCCCCCTACCGACAGGGGGCGAAGCCAAAAACATTCAGTACTTC

d_gene: TRBD1
v_gene: TRBV2
abundance: .
j_gene: TRBJ1-2
CDR3aa: CASRDRVNYGYTF
CDR3nt: TGTGCCAGCAGAGACAGGGTTAACTATGGCTACACCTTC

d_gene: .
v_gene: TRBV28
abundance: .
j_gene: TRBJ1-2
CDR3aa: CASSLGQNYGYTF
CDR3nt: TGTGCCAGCAGTTTAGGGCAGAACTATGGCTACACCTTC

d_gene: TRBD2
v_gene: TRBV7-9
abundance: .
j_gene: TRBJ2-7
CDR3aa: CASSLVGIAGGTHEQYF
CDR3nt: TGTGCCAGCAGCTTAGTAGGGATAGCGGGAGGAACCCACGAGCAGTACTTC

d_gene: .
v_gene: TRBV7-2
abundance: .
j_gene: TRBJ1-2
CDR3aa: CASSLAAANYGYTF
CDR3nt: TGTGCCAGCAGCTTAGCGGCAGCTAACTATGGCTACACCTTC

d_gene: TRBD1
v_gene: TRBV6-2/TRBV6-3
abundance: .
j_gene: TRBJ1-1
CDR3aa: CASSSPGQGAEAFF
CDR3nt: TGTGCCAGCAGTTCCCCGGGACAGGGGGCTGAAGCTTTCTTT

d_gene: .
v_gene: TRBV19
abundance: once
j_gene: TRBJ1-2
CDR3aa: CASSNRAYGYTF
CDR3nt: TGTGCCAGTAGTAACAGGGCCTATGGCTACACCTTC

d_gene: .
v_gene: TRBV7-9
abundance: .
j_gene: TRBJ1-1
CDR3aa: CASSKEGVMTEAFF
CDR3nt: TGTGCCAGCAGCAAAGAAGGGGTCATGACTGAAGCTTTCTTT

d_gene: TRBD1
v_gene: TRBV2
abundance: .
j_gene: TRBJ2-2
CDR3aa: CASRPGTGNTGELFF
CDR3nt: TGTGCCAGCAGACCCGGGACAGGGAACACCGGGGAGCTGTTTTTT

d_gene: TRBD2
v_gene: TRBV4-2
abundance: .
j_gene: TRBJ2-7
CDR3aa: CASSQLGTSGTPEQYF
CDR3nt: TGTGCCAGCAGCCAACTAGGGACTAGCGGGACACCCGAGCAGTACTTC

d_gene: TRBD1
v_gene: TRBV12-3/TRBV12-4
abundance: .
j_gene: TRBJ1-2
CDR3aa: CASKRDRGDGYTF
CDR3nt: TGTGCCAGCAAACGCGACAGGGGAGACGGCTACACCTTC

d_gene: .
v_gene: TRBV15
abundance: once
j_gene: TRBJ1-5
CDR3aa: CATSRSGQSNQPQHF
CDR3nt: TGTGCCACCAGCAGATCCGGACAGAGCAATCAGCCCCAGCATTTT

d_gene: .
v_gene: TRBV29-1
abundance: .
j_gene: TRBJ1-1
CDR3aa: CSVDSGRVGTEAFF
CDR3nt: TGCAGCGTTGATTCGGGCAGGGTGGGCACTGAAGCTTTCTTT

d_gene: .
v_gene: TRBV3-1/TRBV3-2
abundance: once
j_gene: TRBJ1-2
CDR3aa: CASSPQGLPTAGYTF
CDR3nt: TGTGCCAGCAGCCCCCAGGGGCTACCGACAGCTGGCTACACCTTC

d_gene: .
v_gene: TRBV7-8
abundance: .
j_gene: TRBJ2-5
CDR3aa: CASSLRSQETQYF
CDR3nt: TGTGCCAGCAGCTTACGGTCCCAAGAGACCCAGTACTTC

d_gene: TRBD1
v_gene: TRBV28
abundance: .
j_gene: TRBJ1-1
CDR3aa: CASSLTGTGNTEAFF
CDR3nt: TGTGCCAGCAGTTTAACCGGGACAGGGAACACTGAAGCTTTCTTT